Presented here are 6 T cell receptor beta chains from one specimen sequenced in a study of blood T cell repertoires in COVID-19. The method was immunoSEQ multiplex PCR; TCRdb's version includes in-frame clones alone and lacks a portion of them. The repertoire holds under 550,000 clones, with around nine tenths as singletons. Sequenced material: peripheral blood. These receptors came from a young man with COVID-19, enrolled during active disease.

The gene calls are TRBV18 and TRBJ2-2; 9 positions agree with TRBD1. The germline V gene encodes CDR1 KGHSH and CDR2 LQKENI. With V trimmed by 5 bases and J by 6 bases, 10 bases remained unmatched. This CDR3 contains 16 residues. Here the CDR3 reads CASSLQQGAESGELFF. The CDR3 nucleotides are TGTGCCAGCTCATTACAACAGGGGGCAGAGTCCGGGGAGCTGTTTTTT.

This rearrangement joins TRBV29-1 to TRBJ2-1; tentative D call: TRBD2 (5 bases). Trimming removed 6 bases from V and 2 bases from J, with 11 bases in between. The CDR3 covers 13 residues. Per germline, CDR1 SQVTM and CDR2 ANQGSEA. CDR3 sequence reads: CSVRDNAYNEQFF. CDR3 bases: TGCAGCGTCCGGGATAACGCCTACAATGAGCAGTTCTTC.

The rearrangement uses TRBV3-1 (or the pseudogene TRBV3-2) and TRBJ1-2; the match to TRBD1 covers 8 bases. Germline CDR1 reads LGHDT; CDR2 reads YNNKEL (reference sequence). The length of the CDR3 is 12 residues. J gave up 8 bases and V 8 bases, and 7 bases lay outside the gene matches. CDR3 sequence reads: CASGIGQGGYTF. CDR3 coding DNA: TGTGCCAGCGGAATAGGACAGGGAGGCTACACCTTC.

This clone was picked up one time. The rearrangement joins TRBV29-1 to TRBJ2-3; D possibly corresponds to TRBD2 (5 bases). Trimming removed 4 bases from V and 2 bases from J, with 13 bases in between. The germline gives CDR1 SQVTM, CDR2 ANQGSEA. CDR3 length: 14 amino acids. The CDR3 spells CSVGTLLITDTQYF. CDR3 nucleotides: TGCAGCGTTGGGACTCTCCTTATCACAGATACGCAGTATTTT.

V and J are TRBV9 and TRBJ2-3, with TRBD2 identical over 7 bases. Per the germline V gene, CDR1 is SGDLS and CDR2 is YYNGEE. The CDR3 consists of 15 residues. V shed 4 bases and J 1 base; nucleotides not matched to a gene: 6. As DNA, the CDR3 is TGTGCCAGCAGCTACGACGCGGGGGGCACAGATACGCAGTATTTT. This sequence encodes CASSYDAGGTDTQYF.

The genes are TRBV19 and TRBJ2-5, with 9 bases matching TRBD1. The V and J ends lost 5 bases and 5 bases, in that order; junction bases with no gene match: 6. Germline CDR1 is LNHDA and CDR2 is SQIVND (reference sequence). This CDR3 is 14 amino acids long. The CDR3 loop is CASSSRQGGETQYF. CDR3 nucleotide sequence: TGTGCCAGTAGTTCCAGACAGGGGGGGGAGACCCAGTACTTC. Filled out from reference TRBV19 and TRBJ2-5, the complete variable domain reads DGGITQSPKYLFRKEGQNVTLSCEQNLNHDAMYWYRQDPGQGLRLIYYSQIVNDFQKGDIAEGYSVSREKKESFPLTVTSAQKNPTAFYLCASSSRQGGETQYFGPGTRLLVL.